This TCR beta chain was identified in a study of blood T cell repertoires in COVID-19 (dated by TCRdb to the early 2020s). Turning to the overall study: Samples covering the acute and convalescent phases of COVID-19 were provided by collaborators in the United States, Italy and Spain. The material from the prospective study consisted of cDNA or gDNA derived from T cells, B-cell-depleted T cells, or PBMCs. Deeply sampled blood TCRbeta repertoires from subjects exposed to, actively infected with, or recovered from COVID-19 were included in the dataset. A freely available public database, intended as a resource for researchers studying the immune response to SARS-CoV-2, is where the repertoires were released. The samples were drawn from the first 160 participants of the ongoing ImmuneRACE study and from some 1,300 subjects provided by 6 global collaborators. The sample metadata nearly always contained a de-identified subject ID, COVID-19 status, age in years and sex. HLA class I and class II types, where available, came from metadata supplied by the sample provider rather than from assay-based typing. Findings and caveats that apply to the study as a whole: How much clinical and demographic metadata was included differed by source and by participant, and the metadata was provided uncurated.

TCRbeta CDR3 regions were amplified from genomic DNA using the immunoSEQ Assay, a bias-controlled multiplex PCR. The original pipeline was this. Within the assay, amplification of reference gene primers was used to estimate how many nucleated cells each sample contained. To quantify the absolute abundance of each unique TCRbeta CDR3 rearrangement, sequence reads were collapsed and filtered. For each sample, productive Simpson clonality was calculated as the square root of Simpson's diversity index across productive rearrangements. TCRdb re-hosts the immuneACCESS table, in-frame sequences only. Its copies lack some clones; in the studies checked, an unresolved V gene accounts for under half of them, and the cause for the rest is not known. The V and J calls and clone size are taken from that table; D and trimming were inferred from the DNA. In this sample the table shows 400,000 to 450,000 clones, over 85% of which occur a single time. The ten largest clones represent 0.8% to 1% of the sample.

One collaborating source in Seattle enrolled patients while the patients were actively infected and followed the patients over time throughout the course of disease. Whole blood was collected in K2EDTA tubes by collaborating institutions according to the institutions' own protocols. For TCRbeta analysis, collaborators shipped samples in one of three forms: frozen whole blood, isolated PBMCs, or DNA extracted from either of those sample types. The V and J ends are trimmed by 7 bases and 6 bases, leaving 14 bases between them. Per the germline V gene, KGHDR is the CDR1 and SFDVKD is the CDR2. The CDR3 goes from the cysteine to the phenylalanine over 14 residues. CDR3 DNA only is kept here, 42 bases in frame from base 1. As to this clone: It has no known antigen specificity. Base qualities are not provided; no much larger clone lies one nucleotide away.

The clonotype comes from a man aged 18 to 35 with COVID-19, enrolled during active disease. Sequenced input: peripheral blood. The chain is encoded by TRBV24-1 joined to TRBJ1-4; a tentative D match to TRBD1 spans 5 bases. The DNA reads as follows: TGTGCCACCAGCCAGGGCCTGTTCGATGAAAAACTGTTTTTT. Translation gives CATSQGLFDEKLFF.